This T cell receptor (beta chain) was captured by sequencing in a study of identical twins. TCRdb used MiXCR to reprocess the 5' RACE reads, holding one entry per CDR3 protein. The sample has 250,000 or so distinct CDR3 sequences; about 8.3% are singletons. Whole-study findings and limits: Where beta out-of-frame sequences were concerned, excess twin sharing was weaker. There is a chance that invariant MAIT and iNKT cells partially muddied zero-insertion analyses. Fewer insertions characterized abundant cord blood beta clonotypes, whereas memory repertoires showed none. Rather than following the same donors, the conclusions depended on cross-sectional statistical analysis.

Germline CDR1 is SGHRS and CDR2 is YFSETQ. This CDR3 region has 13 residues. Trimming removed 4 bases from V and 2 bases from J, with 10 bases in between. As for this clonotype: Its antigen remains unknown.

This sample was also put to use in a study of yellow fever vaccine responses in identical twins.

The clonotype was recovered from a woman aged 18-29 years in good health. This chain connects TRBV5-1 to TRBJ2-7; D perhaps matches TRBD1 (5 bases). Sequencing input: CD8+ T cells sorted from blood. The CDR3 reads CASSPDITYEQYF. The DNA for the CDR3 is TGCGCCAGCAGCCCGGACATCACCTACGAGCAGTACTTC.